The 18 T cell receptor beta chains below were found in one sample sequenced in a study of T cells in Graves' hyperthyroidism and ophthalmopathy. The TCR beta CDR3 regions underwent amplification using RNA transcripts as the source. HTBI primers were used for first-round RT-PCR of the TCR CDR3. One entry per CDR3 protein results from TCRdb running MiXCR on the multiplex PCR reads. The sample contains about 500,000 distinct CDR3 sequences, about 16% of which appear only once. The material sequenced was blood. These TCRs come from a woman in her 30s with Graves' ophthalmopathy.

Worth noting for this clonotype: A much larger clone lies one base from this, so it may be a read error. This chain uses TRBV28 with TRBJ2-1; the match to TRBD2 covers 8 bases. Germline V gene data show CDR1 as MDHEN and CDR2 as SYDVKM. The V gene end was trimmed by 7 bases and the J gene end by 8 bases; junction bases not matched to a gene: 13. The CDR3 extends over 15 amino acids. The CDR3 nucleotides read TGTGCCAGCACCCCGGCGGCGGGAGGACTGGATGAGCAGTTCTTC. Translation gives CASTPAAGGLDEQFF.

The chain joins TRBV28 to TRBJ2-7; 14 bases are shared with TRBD2. Germline CDR1 MDHEN, CDR2 SYDVKM. The CDR3 loop spans 17 amino acids. V gave up 5 bases and J gave up 7 bases; unmatched junction bases: 13. The CDR3: CASSPRTSGRRTGEQYF. CDR3 bases: TGTGCCAGCAGTCCTCGGACTAGCGGGAGGAGGACGGGAGAGCAGTACTTC.

This clonotype was detected many times. This chain links TRBV20-1 with TRBJ2-2; D may be TRBD1 (6 bases). Trimming removed 0 bases at V and 0 bases at J, with 11 bases between. The CDR3 sequence is 16 residues long. Germline V gives CDR1 DFQATT, CDR2 SNEGSKA (reference sequence). CDR3 amino acids: CSARETGRSNTGELFF. The CDR3 DNA is TGCAGTGCTAGAGAGACAGGACGATCGAACACCGGGGAGCTGTTTTTT.

This clonotype was observed many times. The gene calls are TRBV7-2 and TRBJ2-7; D call uncertain. This CDR3 contains 12 residues. Trimming stripped 2 bases from V and 4 bases from J, with 6 bases between. The germline gives CDR1 SGHTA, CDR2 FQGNSA. The DNA of the CDR3 is TGTGCCAGCAGCTTAAATCGGTACGAGCAGTACTTC. It codes for CASSLNRYEQYF.

This clonotype was observed at least ten times. The chain couples TRBV7-9 to TRBJ2-7; tentatively, D is TRBD1 (5 bases). The CDR3 has 16 amino acids. V was trimmed by 1 base and J by 4 bases, leaving 17 bases between them. The germline CDR1 and CDR2 sequences are SEHNR and FQNEAQ (reference sequence). For the CDR3, the DNA is TGTGCCAGCAGCTTAGACGCCATGGGGCTGGGGTACGAGCAGTACTTC. Protein: CASSLDAMGLGYEQYF.

CDR3 region: CASSMSGADEAFF. As DNA, the CDR3 is TGTGCCAGCAGCATGTCGGGGGCCGATGAAGCTTTCTTT. The V call is TRBV6-1, the J call TRBJ1-1; D perhaps matches TRBD1 (6 bases). Germline assignment: CDR1 MNHNS and CDR2 SASEGT. V dropped 6 bases and J dropped 7 bases, with 15 bases sitting between them. The CDR3 is made up of 13 amino acids.

This clonotype was seen repeatedly, ten times or more. The J gene is TRBJ2-7, the V gene TRBV5-1; D unresolved. The length of the CDR3 is 15 residues. Germline CDR1 reads SGHRS; CDR2 reads YFSETQ. V lost 2 bases to trimming and J lost 9 bases, with 21 bases between them. CDR3 in DNA: TGCGCCAGCAGCTTCACGAACCTCGGACCAGCCGGGCAGTACTTC. Amino acids: CASSFTNLGPAGQYF.

The rearrangement links TRBV7-3 to TRBJ2-1; D tentatively fits TRBD1 or TRBD2 (5 bases each). The CDR3 is 15 residues long. The germline V gene has CDR1 SGHTA and CDR2 FQGTGA. The V gene lost 5 bases and the J gene lost 7 bases, with 18 bases spanning the gap. CDR3 loop: CASSPTGGVLNEQFF. CDR3 sequence (DNA): TGTGCCAGCAGCCCTACTGGGGGAGTCTTAAATGAGCAGTTCTTC.

The sample holds many counts of this clonotype. This sequence joins TRBV6-1 and TRBJ1-5, with TRBD1 identical over 8 bases. After removal of 3 bases from V and 2 bases from J, the junction contained 6 bases not matched to a gene. The CDR3 covers 16 residues. CDR1 is MNHNS and CDR2 is SASEGT in the germline V gene. The chain's CDR3 is CASSEEDRGGNQPQHF. The CDR3 nucleotides are TGTGCCAGCAGTGAGGAAGACAGGGGAGGCAATCAGCCCCAGCATTTT.

This clonotype was picked up many times. The chain is built from TRBV11-2 and TRBJ1-1; D not certain. The length of the CDR3 is 13 residues. Germline lookup yields CDR1 SGHAT and CDR2 FQNNGV. Trimming removed 5 bases from V and 1 base from J, with 8 bases in between. CDR3 sequence reads: CASSPRTNTEAFF. In nucleotides, the CDR3 is TGTGCCAGCAGCCCCCGGACGAACACTGAAGCTTTCTTT.

This clonotype was observed a few times. CDR3 DNA: TGTGCCAGTAGTATGACTGCTAATCAGCCCCAGCATTTT. This codes for CASSMTANQPQHF. The chain carries TRBV19 and TRBJ1-5; D is unresolved. The germline gives CDR1 LNHDA, CDR2 SQIVND (reference sequence). This CDR3 is built from 13 residues. V lost 3 bases and J 4 bases, leaving 7 bases between the germline ends.

This clonotype was recorded many times. This chain joins TRBV2 and TRBJ2-3; perhaps TRBD1 as D (5 bases). V was shortened by 6 bases and J by 6 bases, with 19 bases between the two germline ends. This CDR3 has 15 residues. Looked up from germline, CDR1 is SNHLY and CDR2 is FYNNEI. In DNA, the CDR3 is TGTGCCAGCAGCGACCAGGGCCGTGGAATCGATACGCAGTATTTT. Residues: CASSDQGRGIDTQYF.

This clonotype was seen at least ten times. V gene TRBV15 combines with J gene TRBJ2-7, with a possible D match to TRBD1 (5 bases). V lost 0 bases, J lost 2 bases, and 14 bases lay in between. There are 16 residues in the CDR3. The germline V gene has CDR1 LNHNV and CDR2 YYDKDF (reference sequence). The CDR3 nucleotides are TGTGCCACCAGCAGAGATCGACAGCGAAGTCCCTACGAGCAGTACTTC. Its protein is CATSRDRQRSPYEQYF.

This clonotype was recorded a few times. The chain combines TRBV4-1 with TRBJ2-5, with TRBD2 matching 13 bases. The V and J ends lost 4 bases and 2 bases, in that order; junction bases with no gene match: 7. Germline CDR1 is MGHRA and CDR2 is YSYEKL. The CDR3 runs to 17 residues. The CDR3 DNA reads TGCGCCAGCAGCCTAATGGGACTAGCGGGACGGCAAGAGACCCAGTACTTC. This codes for CASSLMGLAGRQETQYF.

The table lists this clonotype with a few counts. It may be a read error: a sequence one base away is much more abundant. This chain connects TRBV2 to TRBJ2-3; D gene unclear. In germline, CDR1 is SNHLY, CDR2 FYNNEI. The CDR3 is 14 residues long. The CDR3 nucleotides are TGTGCCGGCAGTGTCCACCAAACGGAAGATACGCAGTATTTT. Translating gives CAGSVHQTEDTQYF.

With regard to this clonotype: Possible read error: a much larger clone is one base away. The chain recombines TRBV13 with TRBJ2-3, with D perhaps assigned TRBD1 or TRBD2 (6 bases each). The V and J ends lost 4 bases and 4 bases respectively, with 12 bases between them. Germline assignment: CDR1 PRHDT and CDR2 FYEKMQ (reference sequence). This CDR3 has 14 residues. CDR3 bases: TGTGCCAGCAGCTGGGGGGCGGCGGCAGATACGCAGTATTTT. Translating it yields CASSWGAAADTQYF.

A remark on this clonotype: This may arise from a read error, as a much more abundant clone is one base away. The chain has TRBV20-1 and TRBJ2-1; D gene ambiguous. There are 13 residues in the CDR3. Germline V gives CDR1 DFQATT, CDR2 SNEGSKA (reference sequence). Trimming took 1 base from V and 6 from J, leaving 10 bases between them. CDR3 sequence: CSARGSRFNEQFF. For the CDR3, the DNA is TGCAGTGCTAGAGGTTCGCGATTCAATGAGCAGTTCTTC.

This clonotype was found a few times. A read error may account for a junction end that differs from germline. The chain recombines TRBV7-9 with TRBJ2-1, with 14 bases identical to TRBD2. Germline CDR1 is SEHNR and CDR2 is FQNEAQ (reference sequence). The CDR3 is 15 amino acids. CDR3 sequence reads: CASSPKMGLAGDFVF. CDR3 bases: TGTGCCAGCAGCCCCAAGATGGGACTAGCGGGAGATTTTGTCTTC.